This TCR beta chain was observed in a study of OX40 agonist ivuxolimab in advanced cancers. The table came from immunoSEQ multiplex PCR; TCRdb's copy has only in-frame clones and leaves some out. The sample records 60,000 to 75,000 clones, over 80% being singletons. V was clipped by 4 bases and J by 4 bases; unmatched bases: 11. The CDR3 sequence is 16 residues long. Germline values: CDR1 SGHDT, CDR2 YYEEEE. With autoimmune disease history or systemic immunosuppression, patients were excluded. For this clone: Antigen unknown.

Study results and limitations: CD4+ and CD8+ blood T cells expanded clonally by week 6 at 0.1 to 3.0 mg/kg. What antigens the expanded peripheral T cells recognized was never established. People who partly responded at 0.1-3.0 mg/kg had some of the least clonal expansion seen.

Sequences were derived from CD4+ or CD8+ T cells sorted from blood, sampled in a trial of the OX40 agonist ivuxolimab. The chain couples TRBV5-6 to TRBJ1-2, with TRBD1 identical over 9 bases. This TCR came from an adult with an advanced solid tumor such as melanoma, head and neck, liver or kidney cancer. DNA for the CDR3: TGTGCCAGCAGCCCGGACAGGGGAAGCGGCGGCTATGGCTACACCTTC. Encoded protein: CASSPDRGSGGYGYTF.